This T cell receptor (beta chain) was profiled in a study of T cell responses to AZD1222 COVID-19 vaccine. Study-wide results and caveats: Baseline antibody screening turned up just a handful of seropositive AZD1222 recipients. Targeting of unmutated variant regions was reportedly seen in nearly half of spike-specific TCRs. Donors in the cohort were predominantly white British and more often female, and clonal diversity was possibly underestimated. An increase in Spike-specific TCR breadth and depth was observed after two AZD1222 doses.

Profiled with immunoSEQ multiplex PCR; TCRdb holds only in-frame clones, not every one. This sample has approximately 200,000 clones, with 90% to 95% found just once. The CDR3 consists of 14 residues. Trimming stripped 6 bases from V and 8 bases from J, with 17 bases between. The germline CDR1 and CDR2 sequences are MNHEY and SVGAGI. To note about this clone: Its antigen is undetermined.

Sequenced here: peripheral blood, sampled 28 days after the second dose of the MenACWY control vaccine. The origin of this receptor is an adult who received the MenACWY meningococcal vaccine as a control. The chain joins TRBV6-5 to TRBJ2-1; D gene ambiguous. The CDR3 reads CASSPRKRQDEQFF. CDR3 DNA: TGTGCCAGCAGCCCCAGGAAGCGCCAAGATGAGCAGTTCTTC.